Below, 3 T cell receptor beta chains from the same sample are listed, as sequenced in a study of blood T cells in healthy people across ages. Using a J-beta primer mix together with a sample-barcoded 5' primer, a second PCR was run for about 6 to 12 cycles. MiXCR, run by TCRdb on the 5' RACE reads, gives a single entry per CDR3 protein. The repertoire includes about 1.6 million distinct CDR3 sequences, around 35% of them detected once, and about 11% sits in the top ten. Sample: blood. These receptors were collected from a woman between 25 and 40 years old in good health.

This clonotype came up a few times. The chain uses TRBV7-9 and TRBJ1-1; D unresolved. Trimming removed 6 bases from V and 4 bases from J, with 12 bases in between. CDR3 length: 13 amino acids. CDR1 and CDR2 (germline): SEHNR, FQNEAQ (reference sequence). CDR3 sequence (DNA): TGTGCCAGCAGACAACGGGTCAGCACTGAAGCTTTCTTT. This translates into CASRQRVSTEAFF.

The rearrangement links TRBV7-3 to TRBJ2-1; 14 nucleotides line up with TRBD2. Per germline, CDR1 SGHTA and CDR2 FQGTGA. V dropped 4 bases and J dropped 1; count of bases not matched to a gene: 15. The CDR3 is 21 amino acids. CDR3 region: CASSSPIRLAGGPRSYNEQFF. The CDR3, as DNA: TGTGCCAGCAGCTCACCAATAAGACTAGCGGGGGGGCCGAGATCCTACAATGAGCAGTTCTTC.

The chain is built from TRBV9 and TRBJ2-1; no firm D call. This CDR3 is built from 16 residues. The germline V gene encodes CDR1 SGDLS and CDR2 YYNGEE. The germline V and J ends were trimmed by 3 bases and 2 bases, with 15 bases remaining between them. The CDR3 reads CASSASGGRTYNEQFF. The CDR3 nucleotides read TGTGCCAGCAGCGCAAGTGGCGGCCGGACCTACAATGAGCAGTTCTTC.